These 9 T cell receptor beta chains share one sample of origin, sequenced in a study of cytotoxic CD8 clonotypes in ibrutinib-treated CLL. The assay was immunoSEQ multiplex PCR, and TCRdb's table has in-frame clones only and misses some. The sample has 140,000 to 150,000 clones, about three quarters seen once; the top ten hold about 5%. The sample was PBMCs, taken after 24 months of ibrutinib treatment. These receptors originate from a human donor with chronic lymphocytic leukemia.

The rearrangement links TRBV7-8 to TRBJ2-7; unclear D gene. This CDR3 is built from 13 residues. Trimming pared 0 bases from V and 6 bases from J, leaving 9 bases between. CDR1 SGHVS and CDR2 FQNEAQ come from the germline V gene. CDR3 nucleotide sequence: TGTGCCAGCAGCTTAGCGACCGGACGCGAGCAGTACTTC. It yields the protein CASSLATGREQYF.

The chain is built from TRBV2 and TRBJ1-2; no clear D. The V gene's germline CDR1 is SNHLY and CDR2 FYNNEI. V dropped 4 bases and J dropped 6 bases, with 12 bases sitting between them. The length of the CDR3 is 13 residues. The CDR3 loop is CASSVGQLDGYTF. The CDR3 region has the DNA TGTGCCAGCAGTGTGGGTCAGCTGGATGGCTACACCTTC.

This clone was seen a few times. The rearrangement links TRBV7-6 to TRBJ1-4, with D tentatively TRBD1 (5 bases). This CDR3 spans 12 amino acids. Trimming took 4 bases from V and 11 from J, leaving 11 bases between them. CDR1 and CDR2 from the germline V gene are SGHVS and FNYEAQ. The CDR3 sequence is CASSSGGWKLFF. CDR3 sequence (DNA): TGTGCCAGCAGCTCCGGGGGATGGAAACTGTTTTTT.

CDR3 residues: CASSSGQGTYEQYF. The CDR3 DNA is TGTGCCAGCAGTTCAGGACAGGGAACCTACGAGCAGTACTTC. The chain uses TRBV28 and TRBJ2-7; TRBD1 aligns across 8 bases. This CDR3 is 14 amino acids long. Per the germline V gene, CDR1 is MDHEN and CDR2 is SYDVKM. V lost 4 bases and J lost 2; bases outside the gene matches: 4.

The CDR3 coding sequence is TGTGCCAGCAGTGAAGCGCCCGGGGGCCCCAAGCATTTT. Amino acid sequence: CASSEAPGGPKHF. The J gene is TRBJ1-5, the V gene TRBV2; perhaps TRBD1 as D (6 bases). The V end lost 0 bases, the J end lost 14 bases, and 14 bases lay between the germline ends. The CDR3 sequence is 13 residues long. The germline CDR1 and CDR2 sequences are SNHLY and FYNNEI.

The CDR3 sequence: CAISDARGPTDTQYF. CDR3 sequence (DNA): TGTGCCATCAGTGACGCTAGAGGGCCCACAGATACGCAGTATTTT. The chain links TRBV10-3 to TRBJ2-3, with D perhaps matching TRBD2 (5 bases). The CDR3 is made up of 15 amino acids. Per the germline V gene, CDR1 is ENHRY and CDR2 is SYGVKD. V was trimmed by 3 bases and J by 2 bases, leaving 12 bases between them.

This rearrangement joins TRBV27 to TRBJ2-7; D is unclear. The CDR3 extends over 12 amino acids. V was clipped by 6 bases and J by 4 bases, with 10 bases between them. From germline, CDR1 is MNHEY and CDR2 SMNVEV (reference sequence). CDR3 DNA: TGTGCCAGCAGGTCCGAAGGTTACGAGCAGTACTTC. It translates to CASRSEGYEQYF.

The chain employs TRBV5-8 and TRBJ2-5, with D tentatively TRBD2 (5 bases). Germline V gene lookup returns CDR1 SGHTS and CDR2 YDEGEE. Trimming stripped 1 base from V and 3 bases from J, with 10 bases between. The CDR3 is 14 residues long. This CDR3 reads CASSLRTGKETQYF. The CDR3 nucleotides read TGTGCCAGCAGCTTGCGGACGGGGAAAGAGACCCAGTACTTC.

This chain links TRBV5-1 with TRBJ2-7; D uncertain. V was cut by 0 bases and J by 0 bases, with 7 bases left in between. This CDR3 is built from 14 residues. Germline-derived CDR1 and CDR2 are SGHRS and YFSETQ. Here the CDR3 reads CASSLAGVSYEQYF. Written as DNA, the CDR3 is TGCGCCAGCAGCTTGGCTGGGGTCTCCTACGAGCAGTACTTC.